Reported below is one T cell receptor (beta chain). These data belong to a study of blood T cell repertoires in COVID-19. In the study overall: T cells, B-cell-depleted T cells, or PBMCs supplied cDNA or gDNA.

Germline V gene sequence: CDR1 LGHDT, CDR2 YNNKEL (reference sequence). The CDR3 extends over 13 amino acids. Trimming removed 4 bases at V and 1 base at J, with 7 bases between. Per the original methods: Amplified reference gene primers provided the basis for estimating nucleated cell counts. Assay used: immunoSEQ multiplex PCR; TCRdb lists only in-frame clones, some missing. V, J and clone size are those of that table, while D and trimming were read from the DNA. The table records tens of thousands of clones, more than 85% of them present only once. The clonotype was recovered from a woman in her 70s with active COVID-19. This chain uses TRBV3-1 (or the pseudogene TRBV3-2) with TRBJ1-1, with a weak D call TRBD1 (5 bases). Sequenced material: peripheral blood. CDR3 sequence (DNA): TGTGCCAGCAGCCCTAGGGGGAACACTGAAGCTTTCTTT. Protein sequence: CASSPRGNTEAFF.